This section outlines one TCR beta chain sequence together with its context. Its antigen remains unknown. This sample is part of a study of CD8 T cells in ankylosing spondylitis. Findings and caveats of the study: CD8+ by phenotype, disease-linked clones were relatively rare in peripheral blood. Matched ankylosing spondylitis synovial fluid reportedly contained a significantly enriched population of disease-linked clones. Certain motif variants had earlier been reported in reactive arthritis synovial fluid and blood.

Germline assignment: CDR1 SGHKS and CDR2 YYEKEE (reference sequence). V was pared by 2 bases and J by 4 bases, with 7 bases of the junction left unmatched. The CDR3 runs 15 residues. One entry per CDR3 protein results from TCRdb running MiXCR on the 5' RACE reads. The table has a few hundred thousand distinct CDR3 sequences, approximately 10% seen once. The sequenced material came from blood, either unsorted or a sorted T cell fraction (not recorded which). This clonotype was obtained from a female donor with ankylosing spondylitis or in good health (not recorded which). The chain links TRBV5-5 to TRBJ2-7; TRBD1 matches at 9 bases. The CDR3 bases are TGTGCCAGCAGCTTCCCGGGACAGGGAGAGTACGAGCAGTACTTC. This encodes CASSFPGQGEYEQYF.